These T cell receptor beta chains were read from a single sample in a study of T cells in Graves' hyperthyroidism and ophthalmopathy. TCRdb reprocessed the multiplex PCR reads with MiXCR, giving one entry per CDR3 protein. Among fewer than 900,000 distinct CDR3 sequences listed, around a sixth were seen once. Material: blood. Source of these receptors: a woman in her 50s with Graves' hyperthyroidism that later progressed to Graves' ophthalmopathy. Each CDR3 is given with its conserved first and last residue. A D gene is named only where the DNA matches it firmly. Clone size, where shown, is once, few, many, or a class for clones that have expanded.

>TRBV6-1|NA|TRBJ1-2|many|13
TGTGCCAGCAGCCGGGACCGCGAATATGGCTACACCTTC
CASSRDREYGYTF
>TRBV4-2|TRBD2|TRBJ2-1|few|17
TGTGCCAGCAGCCAAGATCCAGCGGGGGGAGGGTACAATGAGCAGTTCTTC
CASSQDPAGGGYNEQFF
>TRBV20-1|TRBD2|TRBJ2-3|few|16
TGCAGTGCTGACCCTGGGACTAGCGGGGGGTTAGATACGCAGTATTTT
CSADPGTSGGLDTQYF
>TRBV11-2|NA|TRBJ2-1|many|16
TGTGCCAGCAGCTTAGGAGTGCGACTTTCAGGGAATGAGCAGTTCTTC
CASSLGVRLSGNEQFF
>TRBV3-1|TRBD1|TRBJ1-5|few|16
TGTGCCAGCAGCCAAGGACAGGGGTCTTACAATCAGCCCCAGCATTTT
CASSQGQGSYNQPQHF
>TRBV12-3/TRBV12-4|TRBD1|TRBJ1-3|few|13
TGTGCCAGCAGTTTCGACAGGGGTGACACCATATATTTT
CASSFDRGDTIYF
>TRBV3-1|TRBD1|TRBJ2-1|few|15
TGTGCCAGCAGCCAAGACGGGACAGGTAACAATGAGCAGTTCTTC
CASSQDGTGNNEQFF
>TRBV15|NA|TRBJ2-7|many|16
TGTGCCACCAGCAGAGATAATCAGGGGCTCCCCTACGAGCAGTACTTC
CATSRDNQGLPYEQYF
>TRBV30|NA|TRBJ1-3|NA|14
TGTGCCAGGAGTAGGGGGACTTCTGGAAACACCATATATTTT
CARSRGTSGNTIYF
>TRBV7-7|TRBD1|TRBJ2-3|NA|15
TGTGCTAGCAGCTTGACAGGGGGGGACACAGATACGCAGTATTTT
CASSLTGGDTDTQYF
>TRBV7-2|NA|TRBJ2-3|many|13
TGTGCCAGCAGCTTAGGGGTCTCAGATACGCAGTATTTT
CASSLGVSDTQYF
>TRBV20-1|NA|TRBJ2-3|NA|16
TGCAGTGCTAGAGTCCCGGGGGCCATTGGGACAGATACGCAGTATTTT
CSARVPGAIGTDTQYF
>TRBV7-8|NA|TRBJ1-5|many|14
TGTGCCAGCAGTCGACAGGCCGGCAATCAGCCCCAGCATTTT
CASSRQAGNQPQHF
>TRBV29-1|TRBD1|TRBJ2-3|NA|15
TGCAGCGTTCGATCCGGGACAGGGATCACGGATACGCAGTATTTT
CSVRSGTGITDTQYF
>TRBV5-1|TRBD2|TRBJ2-1|NA|17
TGCGCCAGCAGCTCCCGCCAGCGGGGGAGCTCCTACAATGAGCAGTTCTTC
CASSSRQRGSSYNEQFF
>TRBV11-2|NA|TRBJ1-2|NA|15
TGTGCCAGCAGCCCCCCTTATGGACACGTGTATGGCTACACCTTC
CASSPPYGHVYGYTF
>TRBV5-4|NA|TRBJ1-4|few|15
TGTGCCAGCAGCTCGCCGGGACGGGGGAGTGAAAAACTGTTTTTT
CASSSPGRGSEKLFF
>TRBV12-3/TRBV12-4|TRBD1|TRBJ1-2|NA|14
TGTGCCAGCGATGGGGGACAGAGTAACTATGGCTACACCTTC
CASDGGQSNYGYTF
>TRBV27|NA|TRBJ2-5|many|16
TGTGCCAGCAGTATGACCCTGTGGGGAGGACAAGAGACCCAGTACTTC
CASSMTLWGGQETQYF
>TRBV3-1|TRBD1|TRBJ1-1|NA|13
TGTGCCAGCAGCCACCGGGACAGGCTAGAAGCTTTCTTT
CASSHRDRLEAFF
>TRBV6-1|NA|TRBJ2-7|NA|14
TGTGCCAGCACGACGGGCCAGGAGGGCTACGAGCAGTACTTC
CASTTGQEGYEQYF
>TRBV4-1|NA|TRBJ2-7|NA|13
TGCGCCAGCAGCCAAGAAGAAGGATACGAGCAGTACTTC
CASSQEEGYEQYF
>TRBV9|NA|TRBJ2-3|many|22
TGTGCCAGCAGCGTCACGGATCTCACCCGCCTGGGGCCAACGGGTTTGGCAGATACGCAGTATTTT
CASSVTDLTRLGPTGLADTQYF
>TRBV12-3/TRBV12-4|NA|TRBJ1-1|many|13
TGTGCCAGCAGCTTATCAGAGAACACTGAAGCTTTCTTT
CASSLSENTEAFF
>TRBV19|NA|TRBJ1-1|NA|14
TGTGCCGGTAGTATTGGTTTTGCGAACACTGAAGCTTTCTTT
CAGSIGFANTEAFF
>TRBV20-1|NA|TRBJ2-2|NA|16
TGCAGTGCTAGAGATTTATTTAGACGGGACACCGGGGAGCTGTTTTTT
CSARDLFRRDTGELFF
>TRBV5-1|NA|TRBJ2-1|few|15
NA
CASSWAPGNYNERFF
>TRBV12-3/TRBV12-4|NA|TRBJ1-2|many|16
TGTGCCAGCAGCCTTGCGGGCAGGCTGAAAAACTATGGCTACACCTTC
CASSLAGRLKNYGYTF
>TRBV4-1|NA|TRBJ1-5|many|14
TGTGCCAGCAGCCAAGATGGGGGCAATCAGCCCCAGCATTTT
CASSQDGGNQPQHF
>TRBV5-1|TRBD1|TRBJ1-2|many|17
TGCGCCAGCAGCTTGTCTGGGACTCGGGACAGCTACTATGGCTACACCTTC
CASSLSGTRDSYYGYTF
>TRBV7-8|NA|TRBJ2-1|NA|15
TGTGCCAGCAGCTTAGTAGTCGGCGCGATTAGTGAGCAGTTCTTC
CASSLVVGAISEQFF
>TRBV24-1|TRBD2|TRBJ2-1|NA|14
TGTGCCACCAGTGTGGCGGGGGGGTTATATGAGCAGTTCTTC
CATSVAGGLYEQFF
>TRBV7-2|NA|TRBJ1-2|NA|15
TGTGCCAGCAGCTTAGCTCTTGGGGGGCACTATGGCTACACCTTC
CASSLALGGHYGYTF
>TRBV6-5|TRBD1|TRBJ1-5|few|17
TGTGCCAGCAGTTACCCGGGACAGGGGCCTTCCAATCAGCCCCAGCATTTT
CASSYPGQGPSNQPQHF
>TRBV19|NA|TRBJ2-3|few|13
TGTGCCAGTAGCCACATCGGGGGAGATACGCAGTATTTT
CASSHIGGDTQYF
>TRBV19|NA|TRBJ1-2|few|10
TGTGCCAGTAGTCACGGGGGCTACACCTTC
CASSHGGYTF
>TRBV2|TRBD1|TRBJ1-6|few|14
TGTGCCAGCAGTAATCAGGGGGGGAATTCACCCCTCCACTTT
CASSNQGGNSPLHF
>TRBV11-2|NA|TRBJ2-7|few|17
TGTGCCAGCAGCTTAGTTTATAACAGAAAGAGCTCCTACGAGCAGTACTTC
CASSLVYNRKSSYEQYF
>TRBV3-1|NA|TRBJ2-3|many|15
TGTGCCAGCAGCCCGACCTCGGACCTCCCAGATACGCAGTATTTT
CASSPTSDLPDTQYF
>TRBV12-3/TRBV12-4|NA|TRBJ1-2|many|17
TGTGCCAGCAGTCTAGGAGGCCCGGATCGAGCTAACTATGGCTACACCTTC
CASSLGGPDRANYGYTF
>TRBV27|TRBD1|TRBJ1-6|many|15
TGTGCCAGCAGGAGGGGGCAGGCTTATAATTCACCCCTCCACTTT
CASRRGQAYNSPLHF
>TRBV6-5|NA|TRBJ2-7|NA|15
TGTGCCAGCAGTTCTATCGGACAGAATTCCTACGAGCAGTACTTC
CASSSIGQNSYEQYF
>TRBV19|TRBD1|TRBJ2-2|few|17
TGTGCCAGTAGGATAGCCGGGACAGGGAGAGGTACCGGGGAGCTGTTTTTT
CASRIAGTGRGTGELFF
>TRBV20-1|NA|TRBJ2-5|few|10
TGCAGTGCTAGAAACAGACTACGGTACTTC
CSARNRLRYF
>TRBV7-2|NA|TRBJ2-7|few|15
TGTGCCAGCAGCTTGGGGTTCCTCCTCTTCTACGAGCAGTACTTC
CASSLGFLLFYEQYF
>TRBV5-1|NA|TRBJ1-5|NA|14
TGCGCCAGCAGCTTGGAAGGCCGAGATCAGCCCCAGCATTTT
CASSLEGRDQPQHF
>TRBV20-1|TRBD2|TRBJ2-3|many|18
TGCAGTGCTAGAGCTCCGGGACTAGCGGGGGCCCGCACAGATACGCAGTATTTT
CSARAPGLAGARTDTQYF
>TRBV3-1|NA|TRBJ1-3|once|17
TGTGCCAGCAGCCAAGATCGACTCAGGGCGTCCGGAAACACCATATATTTT
CASSQDRLRASGNTIYF
>TRBV15|NA|TRBJ1-1|many|13
TGTGCCACCAGCTCCGGACCTGGGGCTGAAGCTTTCTTT
CATSSGPGAEAFF
>TRBV2|NA|TRBJ2-3|NA|16
TGTGCCAGCAAACCCAGGGCTTTAGAATACACAGATACGCAGTATTTT
CASKPRALEYTDTQYF
>TRBV3-1|TRBD1|TRBJ2-6|NA|16
TGTGCCAGCAGCCAAGTGAGGGGGCCTGGGGCCAACGTCCTGACTTTC
CASSQVRGPGANVLTF
>TRBV20-1|NA|TRBJ1-6|NA|14
TGCAGTGCTGGAGGACGGGGGGACAATTCACCCCTCCACTTT
CSAGGRGDNSPLHF
>TRBV11-2|NA|TRBJ2-7|many|16
TGTGCCAGCAGCTTAGTAATTTGGCAGGGCGCTGACGAGCAGTACTTC
CASSLVIWQGADEQYF
>TRBV2|TRBD2|TRBJ2-3|few|15
TGTGCCAGCAGTGAAGTACGGGGGGGCACAGATACGCAGTATTTT
CASSEVRGGTDTQYF
>TRBV20-1|TRBD2|TRBJ2-3|NA|15
TGCAGTGCTCCAAAACTAGCGGGAGGCACTGATACGCAGTATTTT
CSAPKLAGGTDTQYF
>TRBV5-5|NA|TRBJ1-1|NA|17
TGTGCCAGCAGCTTGTGGGTGACAGCGAGTGGAAACACTGAAGCTTTCTTT
CASSLWVTASGNTEAFF
>TRBV7-9|NA|TRBJ2-2|NA|13
TGTGCCAGCAGCTCCCAGCCCGCCGGGGAGCTGTTTTTT
CASSSQPAGELFF